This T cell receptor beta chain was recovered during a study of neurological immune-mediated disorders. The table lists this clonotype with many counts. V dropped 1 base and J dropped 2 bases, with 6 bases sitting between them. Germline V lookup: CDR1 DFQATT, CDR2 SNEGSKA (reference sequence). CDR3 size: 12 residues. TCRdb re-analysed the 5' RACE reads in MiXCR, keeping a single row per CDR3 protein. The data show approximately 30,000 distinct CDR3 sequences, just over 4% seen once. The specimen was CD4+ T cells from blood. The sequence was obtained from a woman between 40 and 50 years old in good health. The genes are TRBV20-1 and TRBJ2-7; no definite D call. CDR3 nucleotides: TGCAGTGCTAGAGCTAGTACCTACGAGCAGTACTTC. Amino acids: CSARASTYEQYF.